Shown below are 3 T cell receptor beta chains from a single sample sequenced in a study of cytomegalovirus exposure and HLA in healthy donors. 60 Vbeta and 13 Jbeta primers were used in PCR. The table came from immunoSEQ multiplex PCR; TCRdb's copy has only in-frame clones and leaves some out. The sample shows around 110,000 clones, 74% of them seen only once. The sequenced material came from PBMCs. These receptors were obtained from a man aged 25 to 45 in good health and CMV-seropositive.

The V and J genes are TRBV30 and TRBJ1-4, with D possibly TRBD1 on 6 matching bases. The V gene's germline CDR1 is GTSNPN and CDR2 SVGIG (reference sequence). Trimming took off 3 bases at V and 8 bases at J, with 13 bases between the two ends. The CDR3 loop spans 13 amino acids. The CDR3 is CAWRGQTWEKLFF. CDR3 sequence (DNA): TGTGCCTGGAGAGGACAGACCTGGGAAAAACTGTTTTTT.

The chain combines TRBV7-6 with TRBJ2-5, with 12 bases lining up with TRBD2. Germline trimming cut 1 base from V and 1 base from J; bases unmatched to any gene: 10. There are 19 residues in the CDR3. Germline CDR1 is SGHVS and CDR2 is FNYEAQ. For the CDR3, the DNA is TGTGCCAGCAGCTTAGAGCGGCTGACTAGCGGGGGACCCCAAGAGACCCAGTACTTC. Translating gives CASSLERLTSGGPQETQYF.

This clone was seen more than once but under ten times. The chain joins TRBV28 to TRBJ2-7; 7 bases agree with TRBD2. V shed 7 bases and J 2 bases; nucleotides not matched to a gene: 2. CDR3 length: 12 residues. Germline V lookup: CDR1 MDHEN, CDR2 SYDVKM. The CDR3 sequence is CASISGTYEQYF. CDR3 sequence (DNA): TGTGCCAGCATAAGCGGGACCTACGAGCAGTACTTC.